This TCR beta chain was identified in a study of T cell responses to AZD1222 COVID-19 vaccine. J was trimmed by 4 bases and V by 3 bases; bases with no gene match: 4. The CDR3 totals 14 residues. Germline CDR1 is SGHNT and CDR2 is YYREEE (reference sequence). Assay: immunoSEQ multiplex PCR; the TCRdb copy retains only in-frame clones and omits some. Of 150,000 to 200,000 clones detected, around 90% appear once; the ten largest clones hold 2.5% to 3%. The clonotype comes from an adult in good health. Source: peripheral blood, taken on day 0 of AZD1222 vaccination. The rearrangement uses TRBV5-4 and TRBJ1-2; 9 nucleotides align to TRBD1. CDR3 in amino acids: CASSWDRAIYGYTF. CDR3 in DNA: TGTGCCAGCAGCTGGGACAGGGCAATCTATGGCTACACCTTC. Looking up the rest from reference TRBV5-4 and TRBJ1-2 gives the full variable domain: ETGVTQSPTHLIKTRGQQVTLRCSSQSGHNTVSWYQQALGQGPQFIFQYYREEENGRGNFPPRFSGLQFPNYSSELNVNALELDDSALYLCASSWDRAIYGYTFGSGTRLTVV.